This entry is about one TCR beta chain. Antigen unknown. Preparation of the TCRbeta library involved a method that used unique molecular identifiers. TCRdb re-derived calls from the PCR reads in MiXCR, one entry per CDR3 protein. The data show 550,000 to 600,000 distinct CDR3 sequences, more than 20% seen once. The sample belongs to a study of T-cell reconstitution after alpha-beta-depleted transplantation in children. Study-level results: A year had passed since transplant, and T-cell counts and diversity by then came mostly from newly produced T cells. By about two months after transplant, alpha-beta T cells reportedly arose from several hundred graft clones that had expanded. Day-60 TCRbeta diversity that was high in some patients was derived from surviving recipient T cells and thymic progenitors.

The CDR3 length is 15 residues. Germline CDR1 is KGHSH and CDR2 is LQKENI. J gave up 6 bases and V 4 bases, and 7 bases lay outside the gene matches. This chain links TRBV18 with TRBJ2-3, with 10 bases identical to TRBD1. The TCR originated in a boy younger than two who had a stem cell transplant for acute myeloid leukemia, so the T cells may come from the graft donor. Here the sequenced sample was PBMCs, mostly from graft donor cells, taken 360 days after TCRalphabeta/CD19-depleted stem cell transplant. CDR3 bases: TGTGCCAGCTCACGGGACAGGGGCCCGCCGGATACGCAGTATTTT. This sequence encodes CASSRDRGPPDTQYF.